The 30 T cell receptor beta chains presented below share a single source sample, sequenced in a study of metastatic and nonmetastatic thyroid tumors. Patients underwent thyroid surgery, and none had received any treatment before it. Via MiXCR, TCRdb re-called the PCR reads. The sample lists 20,000 to 25,000 clones, about 14% occurring once. Sequences were obtained from tumor tissue. These receptors originate from a female donor with papillary thyroid cancer or a benign thyroid nodule (not recorded which). Some clones in this sample may be carry-over from other donors' samples.

This clone was picked up many times. The V call is TRBV10-3, the J call TRBJ2-7; TRBD2 matches at 9 bases. V shed 0 bases, J shed 4 bases, and the junction held 1 base outside the gene matches. The length of the CDR3 is 14 residues. Germline values: CDR1 ENHRY, CDR2 SYGVKD. The CDR3 DNA sequence: TGTGCCATCAGTGAGTCGGCGGGGGGGTACGAGCAGTACTTC. It yields the protein CAISESAGGYEQYF.

By sample fraction, this clone is medium-sized (0.01 to 0.1%). The CDR3 DNA reads as TGTGCCAGCAGCCCCCGGACGGATTTAGGCAATGAGCAGTTCTTC. It encodes CASSPRTDLGNEQFF. V and J are TRBV7-8 and TRBJ2-1; D not certain. From germline, CDR1 is SGHVS and CDR2 FQNEAQ. V lost 5 bases and J lost 6, with 17 bases in between. CDR3 length equals 15 residues.

At least ten counts were recorded for this clone. This chain uses TRBV12-3 or TRBV12-4 with TRBJ2-5, with 11 bases fitting TRBD2. Losses at the gene ends were 3 bases for V and 5 bases for J; bases not matched to a gene: 5. The CDR3 loop spans 15 amino acids. The DNA for the CDR3 is TGTGCCAGCAGTTTCGTGGCTAGCGGGAGGGAGACCCAGTACTTC. It specifies CASSFVASGRETQYF.

Notes on this clone: Possible read error: a much larger clone is one base away. This chain joins TRBV9 and TRBJ1-1; TRBD1 is a possible D gene (5 bases). The germline gives CDR1 SGDLS, CDR2 YYNGEE. This CDR3 comprises 14 residues. In DNA form, the CDR3 reads TGTGCCGGCAGCGTAGGGGTAGAGAACACTGAAGCTTTCTTT. Translating gives CAGSVGVENTEAFF.

Many counts were recorded for this clone. J is TRBJ2-7 and V is TRBV5-1; D perhaps matches TRBD2 (5 bases). Trimming shortened V by 0 bases and J by 7 bases, and 14 bases separated the two germline ends. Germline CDR1 SGHRS, CDR2 YFSETQ. This CDR3 spans 14 amino acids. The CDR3 region is CASSLAGPRGEQYF. The CDR3 nucleotides read TGCGCCAGCAGCTTGGCCGGACCCCGAGGGGAGCAGTACTTC.

The J gene is TRBJ2-3, the V gene TRBV7-3; D may correspond to TRBD1 or TRBD2 (5 bases each). Germline V gene lookup returns CDR1 SGHTA and CDR2 FQGTGA. The CDR3 is 15 amino acids. The V end was cut by 4 bases, the J end by 4 bases, with 15 bases between. CDR3 coding DNA: TGTGCCAGCAGCTCGGGACCTAATGACCCAGATACGCAGTATTTT. It specifies CASSSGPNDPDTQYF. The variable domain in full, with the rest retrieved from reference TRBV7-3 and TRBJ2-3, is GAGVSQTPSNKVTEKGKYVELRCDPISGHTALYWYRQSLGQGPEFLIYFQGTGAADDSGLPNDRFFAVRPEGSVSTLKIQRTERGDSAVYLCASSSGPNDPDTQYFGPGTRLTVL.

In this sample, this clone turned up many times. CDR3 protein: CASSLFSVDYNEQFF. CDR3 DNA: TGTGCCAGCAGCCTATTCTCGGTTGACTACAATGAGCAGTTCTTC. The chain couples TRBV5-6 to TRBJ2-1; D is ambiguous. The CDR3 runs 15 residues. The V end was cut by 4 bases, the J end by 3 bases, with 14 bases between. Germline assignment: CDR1 SGHDT and CDR2 YYEEEE.

In this sample, this clone is medium-sized. The V gene is TRBV20-1, the J gene TRBJ1-5, with D unclear. The CDR3 is made up of 16 amino acids. The germline V gene has CDR1 DFQATT and CDR2 SNEGSKA (reference sequence). CDR3 coding DNA: TGCAGCGCCAGCATTCCAGCCTTAGGGAGCAATCAGCCCCAGCATTTT. Protein product: CSASIPALGSNQPQHF.

This clone was detected many times. The rearrangement joins TRBV4-1 to TRBJ1-5; D is ambiguous. Trimming pared 0 bases from V and 7 bases from J, leaving 7 bases between. This CDR3 has 13 amino acids. Germline V gene lookup returns CDR1 MGHRA and CDR2 YSYEKL. The CDR3 DNA reads TGCGCCAGCAGCCAAGAGATGCGGCAGCCCCAGCATTTT. Its translation: CASSQEMRQPQHF.

This clone has a count of ten or more. The chain joins TRBV9 to TRBJ1-6, with a weak D call TRBD1 (5 bases). CDR3 length: 14 residues. Trimming removed 2 bases from V and 10 bases from J, with 13 bases in between. CDR1 SGDLS and CDR2 YYNGEE come from the germline V gene. CDR3 bases: TGTGCCAGCAGCGTGGAGGGGATGAGGTCACCCCTCCACTTT. Encoded protein: CASSVEGMRSPLHF.

This rearrangement joins TRBV7-9 to TRBJ2-7, with D maybe TRBD1 (6 bases). The V end lost 9 bases, the J end lost 2 bases, and 11 bases lay between the germline ends. Per the germline V gene, CDR1 is SEHNR and CDR2 is FQNEAQ (reference sequence). There are 12 residues in the CDR3. The CDR3 spells CASRQGPYEQYF. The CDR3, as DNA: TGTGCCAGTCGGCAGGGGCCCTACGAGCAGTACTTC.

About this clone: The junction does not match germline at one end; this may be a read error. The V gene is TRBV7-3, the J gene TRBJ2-5, with TRBD2 matching over 16 bases. The CDR3 runs to 17 residues. Germline V lookup: CDR1 SGHTA, CDR2 FQGTGA. This chain's CDR3 is CASSAGTSGGDWETQYF. In nucleotides, the CDR3 is TGTGCCAGCAGCGCCGGGACTAGCGGGGGGGACTGGGAGACGCAGTACTTC.

The chain is built from TRBV20-1 and TRBJ1-5; D ambiguous. The CDR3 has 13 residues. The V gene's germline CDR1 is DFQATT and CDR2 SNEGSKA (reference sequence). V lost 1 base and J lost 0, with 4 bases in between. The CDR3 DNA reads as TGCAGTGCTAGAGGAAATAGCAATCAGCCCCAGCATTTT. Amino acids: CSARGNSNQPQHF.

This clone was detected many times. The chain links TRBV25-1 to TRBJ2-7; maybe TRBD2 (6 bases). V was pared by 4 bases and J by 5 bases, with 21 bases between. The germline V gene encodes CDR1 MGHDK and CDR2 SYGVNS. The CDR3 extends over 16 amino acids. DNA for the CDR3: TGTGCCAGCAGTGCTGTTGGGGGACTCGCCTACGACGAGCAGTACTTC. This codes for CASSAVGGLAYDEQYF.

The table lists this clone with a few counts. J is TRBJ1-6 and V is TRBV6-1; D possibly corresponds to TRBD1 (6 bases). V gave up 7 bases and J gave up 7 bases, with 14 bases separating them. CDR1 is MNHNS and CDR2 is SASEGT in the germline V gene. The CDR3 spans 14 residues. Written as DNA, the CDR3 is TGTGCCAGCATTTCCTGTCAGGGGAATTCACCCCTCCACTTT. The encoded protein is CASISCQGNSPLHF.

The V gene is TRBV7-2, the J gene TRBJ2-5; 13 bases map to TRBD2. This CDR3 region has 17 residues. The junction had 13 bases not matched to a gene; V was cut back by 4 bases and J by 8 bases. Germline V gene sequence: CDR1 SGHTA, CDR2 FQGNSA. In DNA, the CDR3 is TGTGCCAGCAGCTCGGGACTAGCGGGGTTAAGTGGAGAAACCCAGTACTTC. Amino acid sequence: CASSSGLAGLSGETQYF.

The chain has TRBV20-1 and TRBJ2-1, with TRBD2 matching 10 bases. This CDR3 has 16 amino acids. Per the germline V gene, CDR1 is DFQATT and CDR2 is SNEGSKA (reference sequence). J gave up 6 bases and V 1 base, and 9 bases lay outside the gene matches. CDR3 coding DNA: TGCAGTGCTAGAGCCCCGGTGTTAGCGGGAGGCAATGAGCAGTTCTTC. It yields the protein CSARAPVLAGGNEQFF.

This clone appeared many times. The rearrangement links TRBV4-1 to TRBJ2-5, with TRBD2 as a possible D gene (7 bases). The CDR3 extends over 17 amino acids. Germline CDR1 and CDR2: MGHRA and YSYEKL. V gave up 4 bases and J gave up 4 bases, with 22 bases separating them. Here the CDR3 reads CASSPLLWGGLSETQYF. The CDR3 DNA sequence: TGCGCCAGCAGCCCCCTACTGTGGGGGGGCCTCTCAGAGACCCAGTACTTC.

This clone came up many times. V and J are TRBV20-1 and TRBJ1-1; D is unclear. The ends were cut back, 6 bases at V and 0 bases at J, with 11 bases in the middle. The CDR3 is 13 amino acids. Germline CDR1 is DFQATT and CDR2 is SNEGSKA (reference sequence). The CDR3, as DNA: TGCAGTGCCCAACTGCCGTTGAACACTGAAGCTTTCTTT. Encoded protein: CSAQLPLNTEAFF.

This clone has a count of ten or more. The chain combines TRBV9 with TRBJ1-4, with 8 bases lining up with TRBD1. The V segment lost 0 bases and the J segment 5 bases; nucleotides outside the gene matches: 3. The CDR3 spans 15 residues. CDR1 and CDR2 from the germline V gene are SGDLS and YYNGEE. The CDR3, as DNA: TGTGCCAGCAGCGTAGGGACAGGGATGAATGAAAAACTGTTTTTT. Translated: CASSVGTGMNEKLFF.

This clone was recorded many times. As the CDR3 is not closed by the conserved phenylalanine or tryptophan, this likely results from a read error. The chain recombines TRBV10-3 with TRBJ2-1, with D possibly TRBD2 on 7 matching bases. The V and J ends lost 1 base and 6 bases respectively, with 13 bases between them. In germline, CDR1 is ENHRY, CDR2 SYGVKD. The CDR3 runs to 15 residues. Here the CDR3 reads CAISELGGASNEQFS. The CDR3 DNA follows: TGTGCCATCAGTGAGTTGGGGGGGGCGAGCAATGAGCAGTTCTCC.

This clone occurred a few times. This sequence may be a read error, since a much larger clone differs from it by one base. The identical CDR3 is also encoded by other nucleotide sequences in the sample. The chain couples TRBV27 to TRBJ2-3, with 9 nucleotides matching TRBD2. Germline V lookup: CDR1 MNHEY, CDR2 SMNVEV (reference sequence). The CDR3 length is 16 residues. V shed 5 bases and J 5 bases; nucleotides not matched to a gene: 11. In DNA form, the CDR3 reads TGTGCCAGCAGTCCCCGTGGAGCGGGAGGTGTAGATACGCAGTATTTT. The encoded protein is CASSPRGAGGVDTQYF.

V and J are TRBV27 and TRBJ2-5; 7 nucleotides line up with TRBD1. Unmatched junction bases numbered 14, after V lost 5 bases and J lost 5 bases. Germline V gene data show CDR1 as MNHEY and CDR2 as SMNVEV (reference sequence). The CDR3 sequence is 16 residues long. CDR3 nucleotide sequence: TGTGCCAGCAGTCCCCCGCCGACAGGGTCGGGGGAGACCCAGTACTTC. This translates into CASSPPPTGSGETQYF.

Remarks on this clone: The germline gene is not matched at one end of the junction; a read error may be the cause. As DNA, the CDR3 is TGCAGCGCTAGGGCAGGGGGAGACTATGGCTACACCTTC. It specifies CSARAGGDYGYTF. The gene calls are TRBV20-1 and TRBJ1-2, with 7 nucleotides matching TRBD1. CDR3 length: 13 amino acids. In germline, CDR1 is DFQATT, CDR2 SNEGSKA (reference sequence).

This clone was observed at least ten times. The genes are TRBV12-3 or TRBV12-4 and TRBJ2-2; D is perhaps TRBD2 (7 bases). V lost 3 bases to trimming and J lost 0 bases, with 11 bases between them. CDR3 length: 16 amino acids. The CDR3 bases are TGTGCCAGCAGTTTGAGGGGGGGCGCGAACACCGGGGAGCTGTTTTTT. It is translated as CASSLRGGANTGELFF.

This chain joins TRBV6-1 and TRBJ1-6, with D unresolved. Trimming removed 7 bases at V and 8 bases at J, with 12 bases between. CDR1 and CDR2 from the germline V gene are MNHNS and SASEGT. The CDR3 has 13 amino acids. CDR3 in DNA: TGTGCCAGCATAGGCGGACTACATTCACCCCTCCACTTT. This sequence encodes CASIGGLHSPLHF.

This clone was seen at least ten times. A much larger clone lies one base from this, so it may be a read error. CDR3 amino acids: CASGELGGNTDTQYF. Here the CDR3 DNA reads TGTGCCAGCGGTGAATTGGGCGGAAACACAGATACGCAGTATTTT. The chain links TRBV6-4 to TRBJ2-3, with D hard to call. There are 15 residues in the CDR3. Germline V gene sequence: CDR1 MRHNA, CDR2 SNTAGT.

This clone was detected ten times or more. The rearrangement uses TRBV10-2 and TRBJ2-1, with a weak D call TRBD1 (5 bases). With 7 bases removed from V and 5 bases from J, the gap between germline ends came to 12 bases. CDR1 is WSHSY, CDR2 SAAADI, per germline. CDR3 length equals 13 residues. CDR3 in DNA: TGCGCCAGCATGGACACCCTAAACAATGAGCAGTTCTTC. Its protein is CASMDTLNNEQFF.

The chain uses TRBV3-1 and TRBJ2-1, with TRBD1 identical over 9 bases. Germline trimming cut 4 bases from V and 10 bases from J; bases unmatched to any gene: 11. The CDR3 spans 15 residues. Germline CDR1 reads LGHDT; CDR2 reads YNNKEL (reference sequence). The CDR3 loop reads CASSLGGTGGREQFF. CDR3 DNA sequence: TGTGCCAGCAGCCTAGGGGGTACAGGGGGCCGGGAGCAGTTCTTC.

There are many counts of this clone. Other DNA sequences in this specimen translate into the identical CDR3. The gene calls are TRBV5-1 and TRBJ1-2, with unresolved D. V gave up 4 bases and J gave up 4 bases, with 17 bases separating them. The CDR3 spans 15 residues. Per germline, CDR1 SGHRS and CDR2 YFSETQ. CDR3 sequence: CASSAGSGRSYGYTF. Here the CDR3 DNA reads TGCGCCAGCAGCGCCGGCAGTGGACGGTCCTATGGCTACACCTTC.